This TCR beta chain was identified during a study of blood T cells in healthy people across ages. General study findings and limits: Higher diversity, along with more naive CD4+ cells, distinguished long-lived donors from aged donors. Changes in expanded clonotypes were possibly confounded, as the CMV status of donors was unknown.

V trimming: 3 bases; J trimming: 4 bases; junction bases outside the gene matches: 10. The CDR3 loop spans 16 amino acids. The germline V gene encodes CDR1 LNHDA and CDR2 SQIVND (reference sequence). Healthy Caucasian individuals from Russia aged about 6 to 100 were enrolled as donors. Sample-barcoded 5' priming and a J-beta primer mix drove a second PCR of about 7 to 12 cycles. TCRdb re-called the 5' RACE reads through MiXCR, storing one row per CDR3 protein. The top ten clones hold roughly 9% of a sample with about 760,000 distinct CDR3 sequences, roughly 25% of them seen once. Regarding this clonotype: Antigen specificity is unknown.

A further study also used this sample, focusing on T cells of mothers and their children. That source reports: No clones detected were persistent microchimeric T cell clones.

Specimen: blood. The receptor was isolated from a boy younger than 18 in good health. This rearrangement joins TRBV19 to TRBJ1-2, with 8 nucleotides matching TRBD1. CDR3: CASSIFPGQATYGYTF. The CDR3 bases are TGTGCCAGTAGTATTTTTCCGGGACAGGCTACCTATGGCTACACCTTC.